This T cell receptor (beta chain) was sequenced during a study of identical twins. General study results and limits: Within beta out-of-frame sequences, the excess sharing observed between twins was weaker. Conclusions relied on cross-sectional statistical analysis, not following the same donors. Fewer insertions characterized abundant cord blood beta clonotypes, whereas memory repertoires showed none. Low generation-probability sequences were in excess among twin-shared out-of-frame alpha sequences.

TCRdb re-called the 5' RACE reads through MiXCR, storing one row per CDR3 protein. The table lists around 650,000 distinct CDR3 sequences, roughly 7.1% of them singletons. V lost 3 bases and J 4 bases, leaving 13 bases between the germline ends. Looked up from germline, CDR1 is MNHEY and CDR2 is SMNVEV (reference sequence). The CDR3 runs 15 residues. Concerning this clonotype: The target antigen is unknown.

The same sample was also studied in work on yellow fever vaccine responses in identical twins.

Sequencing used PBMCs. The V and J genes are TRBV27 and TRBJ2-1; no clear D gene. The clonotype was recovered from a woman younger than 30 in good health. The CDR3 is CASSFERFNYNEQFF. CDR3 DNA: TGTGCCAGCAGTTTTGAGCGATTCAATTACAATGAGCAGTTCTTC.